Described below is a single T cell receptor (beta chain) sequence and its context. Its antigen has not been determined. There are no base qualities to consult, and no much larger clone falls within one base. The data were taken from a study of blood T cell repertoires in COVID-19 (TCRdb year 2020). Regarding the research as a whole: Collaborator samples came from the United States, Italy and Spain and covered acute and convalescent phases of COVID-19. The material from the prospective study consisted of cDNA or gDNA derived from T cells, B-cell-depleted T cells, or PBMCs. The dataset comprised deeply sampled blood TCRbeta repertoires from subjects exposed to, actively infected with, or recovered from COVID-19. The repertoires were made available in a free public database intended to serve as a resource for research on the immune response to SARS-CoV-2. Samples were obtained from the ongoing ImmuneRACE study (first 160 participants) and from about 1,300 subjects provided by 6 global collaborators. Nearly every sample came with metadata listing a de-identified subject ID, COVID-19 status, age in years and sex. HLA class I and class II types, where available, came from metadata supplied by the sample provider rather than from assay-based typing.

Enrolling through a virtual design, the prospective study's participants ranged in age from roughly 18 to 90 years and lived across 24 United States geographic areas. Cohort assignment in the prospective study relied on participant-reported clinical history from a screening survey and a study questionnaire. Recovered participants in ImmuneRACE Cohort 3 were defined as having two consecutive negative NP/OP PCR tests, clearance from a healthcare professional, or resolution of symptoms. In the prospective study, mobile phlebotomists collected whole blood, serum and a nasopharyngeal or oropharyngeal swab from each participant. Participants in the prospective study had the option to provide additional blood draws and questionnaires over a roughly two-month period. Before DNA extraction, blood samples from the prospective study were shipped at room temperature or frozen. General findings and caveats noted by the study authors: How much clinical and demographic metadata was included differed by source and by participant, and the metadata was provided uncurated.

TCRbeta CDR3 regions were amplified from genomic DNA using the immunoSEQ Assay, a bias-controlled multiplex PCR. The paper's data handling went like this. The number of nucleated cells in each sample was estimated by amplification of reference gene primers within the assay. To quantify the absolute abundance of each unique TCRbeta CDR3 rearrangement, sequence reads were collapsed and filtered. For each sample, productive Simpson clonality was calculated by taking the square root of Simpson's diversity index across productive rearrangements. The immuneACCESS repertoire file appears here via TCRdb, limited to in-frame rearrangements. These files lack a portion of the clones; in checked studies, under half of the deficit traces to unresolved V genes, and the cause of the others is not known. Clonal size and the V and J genes are those of that table, whereas D and trimming came from the DNA. The table for this sample lists around 250,000 clones; 70% to 90% of them were counted only once. 1.5% to 2% of the sample is in the top ten clones.

The CDR3, cysteine through phenylalanine, is 14 amino acids long. Only the CDR3 portion is preserved as DNA: 42 bases, with reading frame beginning at the first base. The V and J ends are trimmed by 7 bases and 4 bases, leaving 16 bases between them. CDR1 and CDR2, looked up from the germline V gene (reference sequence), are SEHNR and FQNEAQ. This chain joins TRBV7-9 to TRBJ1-1; tentative D gene TRBD1, with 6 bases matching. The specimen was PBMCs or T cells enriched from blood (not recorded which). The receptor was isolated from a woman in her 50s who had recovered from COVID-19. The CDR3 loop reads CASNFGRTVTEAFF. The sequenced DNA: TGTGCCAGCAATTTTGGAAGGACAGTCACTGAAGCTTTCTTT.